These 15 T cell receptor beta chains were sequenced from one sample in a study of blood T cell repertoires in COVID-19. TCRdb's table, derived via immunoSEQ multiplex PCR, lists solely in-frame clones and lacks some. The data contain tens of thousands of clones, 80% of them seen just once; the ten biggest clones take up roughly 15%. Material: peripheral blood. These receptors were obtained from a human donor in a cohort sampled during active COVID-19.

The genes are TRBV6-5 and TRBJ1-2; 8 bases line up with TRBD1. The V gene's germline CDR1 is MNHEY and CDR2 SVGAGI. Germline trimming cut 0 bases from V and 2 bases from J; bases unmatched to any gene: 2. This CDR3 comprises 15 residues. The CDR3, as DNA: TGTGCCAGCAGTTACTCGGGACAGGAGAACTATGGCTACACCTTC. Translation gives CASSYSGQENYGYTF.

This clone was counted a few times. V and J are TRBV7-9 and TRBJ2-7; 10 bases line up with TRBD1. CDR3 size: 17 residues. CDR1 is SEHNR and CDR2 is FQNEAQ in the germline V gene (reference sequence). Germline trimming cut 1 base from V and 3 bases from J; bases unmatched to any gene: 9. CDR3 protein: CASSLVAGTGVDYEQYF. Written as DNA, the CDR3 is TGTGCCAGCAGCTTAGTCGCCGGGACAGGGGTCGACTACGAGCAGTACTTC.

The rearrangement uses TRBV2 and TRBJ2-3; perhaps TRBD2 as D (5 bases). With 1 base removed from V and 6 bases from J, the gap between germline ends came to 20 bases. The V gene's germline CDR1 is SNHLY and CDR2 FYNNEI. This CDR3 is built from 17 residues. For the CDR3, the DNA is TGTGCCAGCAGTGAAGGGTCGCTGCGGAGGAAACAGGATACGCAGTATTTT. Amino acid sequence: CASSEGSLRRKQDTQYF.

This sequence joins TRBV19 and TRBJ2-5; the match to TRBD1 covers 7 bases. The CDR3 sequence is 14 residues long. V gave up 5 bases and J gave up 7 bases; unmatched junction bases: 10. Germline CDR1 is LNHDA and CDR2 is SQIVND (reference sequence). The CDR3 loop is CASSVTGTVGTQYF. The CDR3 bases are TGTGCCAGTAGTGTTACCGGGACAGTAGGGACCCAGTACTTC.

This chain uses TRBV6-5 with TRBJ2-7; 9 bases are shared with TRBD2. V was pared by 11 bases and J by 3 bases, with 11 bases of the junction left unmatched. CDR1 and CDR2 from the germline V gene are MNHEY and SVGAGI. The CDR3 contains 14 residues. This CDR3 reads CAVERGDSNYEQYF. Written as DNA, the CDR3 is TGTGCCGTTGAGCGGGGGGACAGCAACTACGAGCAGTACTTC.

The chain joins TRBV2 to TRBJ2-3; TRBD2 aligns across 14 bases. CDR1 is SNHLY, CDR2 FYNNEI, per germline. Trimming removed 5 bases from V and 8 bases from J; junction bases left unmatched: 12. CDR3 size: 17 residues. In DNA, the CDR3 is TGTGCCAGCAGTTCCTTATCCGGACTAGCGGGAGGAGGTACGCAGTATTTT. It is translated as CASSSLSGLAGGGTQYF.

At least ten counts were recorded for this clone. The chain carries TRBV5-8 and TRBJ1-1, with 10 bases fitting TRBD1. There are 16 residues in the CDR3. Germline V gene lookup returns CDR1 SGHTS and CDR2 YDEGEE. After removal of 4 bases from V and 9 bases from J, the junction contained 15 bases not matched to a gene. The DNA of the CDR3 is TGTGCCAGCAGCGAATTGACAGGGGGCGAGCGATTCAAAGCTTTCTTT. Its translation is CASSELTGGERFKAFF.

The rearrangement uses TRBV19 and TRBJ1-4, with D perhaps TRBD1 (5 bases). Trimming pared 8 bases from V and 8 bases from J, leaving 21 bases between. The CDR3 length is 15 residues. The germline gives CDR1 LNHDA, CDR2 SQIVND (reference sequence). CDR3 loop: CASQTTGTQIEKLFF. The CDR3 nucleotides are TGTGCCAGTCAAACCACCGGGACTCAAATAGAAAAACTGTTTTTT.

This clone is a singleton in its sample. CDR3 nucleotide sequence: TGTGCCAATGGATGGGACAGGGGGGTAGATACGCAGTATTTT. It yields the protein CANGWDRGVDTQYF. The rearrangement joins TRBV21-1 to TRBJ2-3; the DNA was not compared with TRBD1, the D call given in the table. TRBV21-1 is a listed pseudogene. This CDR3 comprises 14 residues.

Written as DNA, the CDR3 is TGTGCCAGCAGTTTAAAGGGGAGGCTTGACACTGAAGCTTTCTTT. It specifies CASSLKGRLDTEAFF. The rearrangement uses TRBV27 and TRBJ1-1, with D possibly TRBD1 on 5 matching bases. V was shortened by 2 bases and J by 3 bases, with 13 bases between the two germline ends. The CDR3 is 15 amino acids. Germline V gives CDR1 MNHEY, CDR2 SMNVEV (reference sequence).

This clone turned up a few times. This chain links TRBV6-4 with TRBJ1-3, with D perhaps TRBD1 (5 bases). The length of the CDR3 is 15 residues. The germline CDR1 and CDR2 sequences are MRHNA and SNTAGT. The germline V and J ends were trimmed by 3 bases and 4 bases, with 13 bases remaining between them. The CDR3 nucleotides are TGTGCCAGCAGTGAGACGGAAGGGGCCGGAAACACCATATATTTT. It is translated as CASSETEGAGNTIYF.

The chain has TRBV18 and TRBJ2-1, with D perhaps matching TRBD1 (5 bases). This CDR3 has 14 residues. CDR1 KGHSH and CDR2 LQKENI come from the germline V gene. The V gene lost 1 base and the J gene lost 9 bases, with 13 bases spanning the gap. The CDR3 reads CASSPRTGQGEQFF. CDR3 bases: TGTGCCAGCTCACCACGCACAGGTCAAGGTGAGCAGTTCTTC.

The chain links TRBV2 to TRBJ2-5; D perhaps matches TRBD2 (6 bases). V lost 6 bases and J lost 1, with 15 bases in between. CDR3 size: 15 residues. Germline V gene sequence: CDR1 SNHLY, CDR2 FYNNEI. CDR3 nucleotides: TGTGCCAGCAGCTCCGAATCGGGGGTCCAAGAGACCCAGTACTTC. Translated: CASSSESGVQETQYF. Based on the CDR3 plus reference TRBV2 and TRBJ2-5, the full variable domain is EPEVTQTPSHQVTQMGQEVILRCVPISNHLYFYWYRQILGQKVEFLVSFYNNEISEKSEIFDDQFSVERPDGSNFTLKIRSTKLEDSAMYFCASSSESGVQETQYFGPGTRLLVL.

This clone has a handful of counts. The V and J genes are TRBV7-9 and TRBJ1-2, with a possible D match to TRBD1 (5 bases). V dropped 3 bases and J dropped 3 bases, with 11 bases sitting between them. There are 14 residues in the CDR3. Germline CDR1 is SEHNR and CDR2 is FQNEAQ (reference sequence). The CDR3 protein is CASSLNRIDYGYTF. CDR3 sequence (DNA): TGTGCCAGCAGCTTGAACAGGATAGACTATGGCTACACCTTC.

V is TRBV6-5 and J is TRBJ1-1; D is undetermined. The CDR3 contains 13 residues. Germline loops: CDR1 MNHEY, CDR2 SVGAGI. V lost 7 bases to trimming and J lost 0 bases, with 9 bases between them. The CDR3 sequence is CASTLYLNTEAFF. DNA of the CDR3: TGTGCCAGCACCCTATACTTGAACACTGAAGCTTTCTTT.